This T cell receptor beta chain originates from a study of neoadjuvant nivolumab and ipilimumab in lung cancer. The method was immunoSEQ multiplex PCR; TCRdb's version includes in-frame clones alone and lacks a portion of them. The data hold some 18,000 clones, with around 87% observed a single time. Trimming took 5 bases from V and 5 from J, leaving 5 bases between them. The CDR3 extends over 11 amino acids. Germline V gene lookup returns CDR1 MNHNY and CDR2 SVGAGI (reference sequence). This clone occurred once. Sequencing used peripheral blood, obtained before neoadjuvant nivolumab, alone or with ipilimumab. The gene calls are TRBV6-6 and TRBJ2-3; D unclear. This TCR derives from an adult with non-small cell lung cancer. The CDR3 nucleotides are TGTGCCAGCAGTCCACGAGATACGCAGTATTTT. Its protein product is CASSPRDTQYF.